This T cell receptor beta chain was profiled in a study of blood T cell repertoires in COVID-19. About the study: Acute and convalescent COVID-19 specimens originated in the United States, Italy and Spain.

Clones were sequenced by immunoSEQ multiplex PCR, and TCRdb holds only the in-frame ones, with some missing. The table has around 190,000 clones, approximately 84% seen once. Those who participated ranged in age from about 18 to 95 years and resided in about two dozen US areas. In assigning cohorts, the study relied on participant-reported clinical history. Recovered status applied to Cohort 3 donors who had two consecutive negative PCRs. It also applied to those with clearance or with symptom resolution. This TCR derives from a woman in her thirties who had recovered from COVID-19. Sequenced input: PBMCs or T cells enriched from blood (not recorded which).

The chain's CDR3 is CASSRLETPQYF. Written as DNA, the CDR3 is TGTGCCAGTAGTAGGTTAGAAACCCCGCAGTATTTT. The V and J genes are TRBV19 and TRBJ2-3; D is unresolved. The CDR3 totals 12 residues. The V gene's germline CDR1 is LNHDA and CDR2 SQIVND (reference sequence). V dropped 4 bases and J dropped 10 bases, with 12 bases sitting between them.